Each of the 21 T cell receptor beta chains below was sequenced from the same sample in a study of shared T cell receptors in the human thymus. Here immunoSEQ multiplex PCR was the method, and the copy in TCRdb shows in-frame clones only, minus some. The data hold hundreds of thousands of clones, with about 90% observed a single time. This same sample was also taken into another study, of human thymus T cells.

Sequencing used thymocytes. The receptors originated from a boy less than two years old with a congenital heart defect.

The chain uses TRBV19 and TRBJ1-5; the D gene is possibly TRBD1 (5 bases). The V and J ends lost 3 bases and 0 bases respectively, with 9 bases between them. Germline V lookup: CDR1 LNHDA, CDR2 SQIVND (reference sequence). CDR3 length: 15 residues. The CDR3 is CASSMAGVSNQPQHF. CDR3 coding DNA: TGTGCCAGTAGTATGGCGGGGGTTAGCAATCAGCCCCAGCATTTT.

This chain uses TRBV9 with TRBJ2-2; 9 bases are a match to TRBD1. The length of the CDR3 is 15 residues. V lost 4 bases, J lost 4 bases, and 5 bases stayed unmatched. CDR1 is SGDLS and CDR2 is YYNGEE in the germline V gene. The CDR3: CASSLQGACTGELFF. Here the CDR3 DNA reads TGTGCCAGCAGCTTACAGGGGGCCTGCACCGGGGAGCTGTTTTTT.

V usage is TRBV14 and J usage is TRBJ1-2; 8 bases match TRBD1. There are 17 residues in the CDR3. CDR1 SGHDN and CDR2 FVKESK come from the germline V gene. The V segment lost 2 bases and the J segment 5 bases; nucleotides outside the gene matches: 13. The CDR3 loop reads CASSQQPEADREYGYTF. The CDR3 DNA reads as TGTGCCAGCAGCCAACAACCCGAAGCGGACAGGGAATATGGCTACACCTTC.

This clone was detected only once. This rearrangement joins TRBV10-3 to TRBJ1-5; D possibly corresponds to TRBD1 (5 bases). V dropped 3 bases and J dropped 5 bases, with 8 bases sitting between them. Germline CDR1 is ENHRY and CDR2 is SYGVKD. This CDR3 region has 13 residues. CDR3 amino acids: CAISDREDQPQHF. CDR3 coding DNA: TGTGCCATCAGTGACAGGGAGGATCAGCCCCAGCATTTT.

The rearrangement links TRBV10-3 to TRBJ2-1; 15 nucleotides align to TRBD2. The J segment lost 7 bases and the V segment lost 3 bases, leaving 1 base of the junction unmatched. The V gene's germline CDR1 is ENHRY and CDR2 SYGVKD. The CDR3 is 15 residues long. CDR3 amino acids: CAISEGLAGGNEQFF. In nucleotides, the CDR3 is TGTGCCATCAGTGAAGGACTAGCGGGGGGGAATGAGCAGTTCTTC.

CDR3 region: CASSQEGSDRGISYEQYF. DNA of the CDR3: TGCGCCAGCAGCCAAGAGGGTTCCGACAGGGGGATCTCCTACGAGCAGTACTTC. V is TRBV4-3 and J is TRBJ2-7, with 9 nucleotides matching TRBD1. V lost 0 bases, J lost 0 bases, and 9 bases stayed unmatched. The CDR3 runs to 18 residues. The V gene's germline CDR1 is LGHNA and CDR2 YSLEER.

This rearrangement joins TRBV10-2 to TRBJ2-3, with 8 positions matching TRBD2. This CDR3 is 14 amino acids long. V was pared by 7 bases and J by 5 bases, with 8 bases of the junction left unmatched. In germline, CDR1 is WSHSY, CDR2 SAAADI. The CDR3 loop reads CASTRREVGDTQYF. The CDR3 coding sequence is TGCGCCAGCACGAGGCGGGAGGTTGGAGATACGCAGTATTTT.

As DNA, the CDR3 is TGTGCCAGCAGTGAACACAGGGGGCAGGGTTCTGGAAACACCATATATTTT. Protein product: CASSEHRGQGSGNTIYF. This chain joins TRBV6-1 and TRBJ1-3, with TRBD1 identical over 9 bases. The ends lost 2 bases at V and 1 base at J; junction bases unmatched: 6. The CDR3 consists of 17 residues. Per the germline V gene, CDR1 is MNHNS and CDR2 is SASEGT.

This chain links TRBV28 with TRBJ1-3; 9 bases are a match to TRBD1. The V and J ends lost 2 bases and 4 bases, in that order; junction bases with no gene match: 12. The CDR3 is made up of 18 amino acids. Germline CDR1 reads MDHEN; CDR2 reads SYDVKM. CDR3 in DNA: TGTGCCAGCAGTTTACCGCCGCCCTCGGGACAGGGAGGAAACACCATATATTTT. Amino acid sequence: CASSLPPPSGQGGNTIYF.

CDR3 DNA: TGTGCCAGCAGCTCCCCGGCGGCTAGCGGGGGGGTATACAATGAGCAGTTCTTC. This translates into CASSSPAASGGVYNEQFF. This chain uses TRBV7-2 with TRBJ2-1, with 12 bases fitting TRBD2. The CDR3 has 18 residues. The ends lost 4 bases at V and 4 bases at J; junction bases unmatched: 11. Germline V gives CDR1 SGHTA, CDR2 FQGNSA.

In this sample, this clone turned up a few times. This chain connects TRBV14 to TRBJ1-4, with TRBD1 as a possible D gene (6 bases). The V end lost 6 bases, the J end lost 5 bases, and 13 bases lay between the germline ends. CDR3 length: 14 residues. Germline-derived CDR1 and CDR2 are SGHDN and FVKESK. CDR3 nucleotide sequence: TGTGCCAGCAGTAGGACAGCCGAAAATGAAAAACTGTTTTTT. Translating it yields CASSRTAENEKLFF.

The chain is built from TRBV7-7 and TRBJ2-5; 7 bases map to TRBD2. Trimming at V came to 2 bases and at J to 5 bases, leaving 8 bases not matched to a gene. This CDR3 is built from 15 residues. CDR1 and CDR2 from the germline V gene are SSHAT and FNYEAQ (reference sequence). Here the CDR3 reads CASSLRAGVNETQYF. CDR3 sequence (DNA): TGTGCCAGCAGCTTAAGGGCGGGAGTAAATGAGACCCAGTACTTC.

This chain uses TRBV4-3 with TRBJ2-1, with TRBD2 identical over 9 bases. V trimming: 0 bases; J trimming: 4 bases; junction bases outside the gene matches: 4. Germline lookup yields CDR1 LGHNA and CDR2 YSLEER. This CDR3 region has 16 residues. CDR3 amino acids: CASSQDGLAGYNEQFF. The CDR3, as DNA: TGCGCCAGCAGCCAAGATGGTCTAGCGGGATACAATGAGCAGTTCTTC.

The chain joins TRBV5-4 to TRBJ1-4, with D unclear. Deletions cut 3 bases from V and 2 bases from J, with 8 bases between. Germline CDR1 reads SGHNT; CDR2 reads YYREEE (reference sequence). The CDR3 contains 14 residues. CDR3: CASSSPGTNEKLFF. DNA of the CDR3: TGTGCCAGCAGCTCGCCGGGGACTAATGAAAAACTGTTTTTT. The full variable domain, its missing parts supplied by reference TRBV5-4 and TRBJ1-4, is ETGVTQSPTHLIKTRGQQVTLRCSSQSGHNTVSWYQQALGQGPQFIFQYYREEENGRGNFPPRFSGLQFPNYSSELNVNALELDDSALYLCASSSPGTNEKLFFGSGTQLSVL.

The chain combines TRBV6-5 with TRBJ2-7; perhaps TRBD2 as D (6 bases). The CDR3 covers 14 residues. Trimming shortened V by 8 bases and J by 3 bases, and 17 bases separated the two germline ends. Per germline, CDR1 MNHEY and CDR2 SVGAGI. The DNA of the CDR3 is TGTGCCAGCCAGCCCGGGGGTAAGGACTACGAGCAGTACTTC. Translation: CASQPGGKDYEQYF.

The chain joins TRBV5-1 to TRBJ2-3, with D maybe TRBD2 (5 bases). The CDR3 runs 15 residues. The ends were cut back, 4 bases at V and 2 bases at J, with 14 bases in the middle. Looked up from germline, CDR1 is SGHRS and CDR2 is YFSETQ. The CDR3: CASSPRGGYTDTQYF. The CDR3 bases are TGCGCCAGCAGCCCCCGCGGAGGATACACAGATACGCAGTATTTT.

CDR3 loop: CASSPRTTDTYEQYF. DNA of the CDR3: TGTGCCAGCAGCCCCAGAACGACAGACACCTACGAGCAGTACTTC. The J gene is TRBJ2-7, the V gene TRBV6-5, with a weak D call TRBD1 (5 bases). The V gene lost 6 bases and the J gene lost 2 bases, with 17 bases spanning the gap. The CDR3 is 15 amino acids. Germline V gene sequence: CDR1 MNHEY, CDR2 SVGAGI.

This chain links TRBV11-2 with TRBJ2-3; TRBD1 matches 9 bases. This CDR3 has 15 residues. CDR1 is SGHAT and CDR2 is FQNNGV in the germline V gene. Unmatched junction bases numbered 6, after V lost 5 bases and J lost 3 bases. The CDR3 reads CASSPIQGATDTQYF. Here the CDR3 DNA reads TGTGCCAGCAGCCCTATACAGGGGGCGACAGATACGCAGTATTTT.

The V and J genes are TRBV27 and TRBJ2-3; tentatively, D is TRBD1 (5 bases). This CDR3 contains 14 residues. The germline CDR1 and CDR2 sequences are MNHEY and SMNVEV (reference sequence). V dropped 7 bases and J dropped 5 bases, with 16 bases sitting between them. CDR3 bases: TGTGCCAGCAAGACCCAGGGATTTGGAGATACGCAGTATTTT. Its translation is CASKTQGFGDTQYF.

Comment on this clone: This specimen includes other DNA sequences encoding the same CDR3. V is TRBV18 and J is TRBJ1-1; 8 nucleotides agree with TRBD1. The CDR3 is 13 residues long. Trimming took 5 bases from V and 2 from J; bases not matched to a gene: 1. Germline loops: CDR1 KGHSH, CDR2 LQKENI. The CDR3 loop is CASSGQGNTEAFF. The CDR3 region has the DNA TGTGCCAGCTCAGGACAGGGAAACACTGAAGCTTTCTTT.

This clone was detected a few times. This chain uses TRBV29-1 with TRBJ1-1, with 7 positions matching TRBD1. Trimming took 6 bases from V and 8 from J; bases not matched to a gene: 9. Germline CDR1 is SQVTM and CDR2 is ANQGSEA. The CDR3 has 12 amino acids. CDR3 amino acids: CSVEGQKQEAFF. DNA for the CDR3: TGCAGCGTAGAGGGACAGAAGCAAGAAGCTTTCTTT.